This T cell receptor (beta chain) was retrieved from a study of blood T cell repertoires in COVID-19. At the level of the study: Sites in the United States, Italy and Spain provided acute and convalescent COVID-19 samples.

Per the original data handling: The assay estimated nucleated cells by amplifying reference gene primers. The repertoire was sequenced with immunoSEQ multiplex PCR; TCRdb's copy has only in-frame clones and lacks some. That table supplies the V and J calls and clone size; D and trimming were determined from the DNA. Of under 200,000 clones in the sample, over 70% were seen once. CDR1 is DFQATT, CDR2 SNEGSKA, per germline (reference sequence). V was clipped by 3 bases and J by 2 bases, with 14 bases between them. This CDR3 region has 14 residues. Sequences were obtained from peripheral blood. The origin of this receptor is a man aged 55 to 70 with acute or convalescent COVID-19. V usage is TRBV20-1 and J usage is TRBJ2-7, with D possibly matching TRBD1 (6 bases). Written as DNA, the CDR3 is TGCAGTGCTAGTAGTTGGACAGAGACCTACGAGCAGTACTTC. Translating it yields CSASSWTETYEQYF.